These 14 T cell receptor beta chains came from one sample sequenced in a study of radiotherapy plus CTLA-4 blockade in lung cancer. TCRdb's copy holds only in-frame clones and misses some; the assay was immunoSEQ multiplex PCR. The sample lists over 50,000 clones; approximately 80% were seen once. This material consisted of peripheral blood, taken from a patient treated with radiotherapy plus ipilimumab. Every receptor here comes from a human donor with non-small cell lung cancer who had a partial response to radiotherapy plus ipilimumab.

This chain links TRBV7-8 with TRBJ2-3; 8 nucleotides agree with TRBD2. This CDR3 contains 16 residues. Germline V gene data show CDR1 as SGHVS and CDR2 as FQNEAQ. The ends lost 1 base at V and 5 bases at J; junction bases unmatched: 8. Written as DNA, the CDR3 is TGTGCCAGCAGCTTAGGTCGGGGGGGGCCGGGAGATACGCAGTATTTT. This translates into CASSLGRGGPGDTQYF. The full variable domain, in which reference TRBV7-8 and TRBJ2-3 provide the parts outside the CDR3, is GAGVSQSPRYKVAKRGQDVALRCDPISGHVSLFWYQQALGQGPEFLTYFQNEAQLDKSGLPSDRFFAERPEGSVSTLKIQRTQQEDSAVYLCASSLGRGGPGDTQYFGPGTRLTVL.

V gene TRBV6-7 combines with J gene TRBJ2-7; TRBD1 is a possible D gene (6 bases). TRBV6-7 is an ORF; its function is uncertain. V was pared by 0 bases and J by 0 bases, with 9 bases between. This CDR3 region has 15 residues. The CDR3 spells CASSYSRTVSYEQYF. CDR3 nucleotides: TGTGCCAGCAGTTACTCCCGGACAGTCTCCTACGAGCAGTACTTC.

This clone has only one observation. The chain combines TRBV5-1 with TRBJ2-3; the match to TRBD1 covers 7 bases. From germline, CDR1 is SGHRS and CDR2 YFSETQ. V dropped 4 bases and J dropped 6; count of bases not matched to a gene: 8. This CDR3 spans 14 amino acids. CDR3 amino acids: CASSTYRGQDTQYF. The CDR3 DNA reads as TGCGCCAGCAGCACCTACAGGGGACAGGATACGCAGTATTTT.

This clone appeared a single time. The genes are TRBV7-2 and TRBJ2-6, with TRBD2 identical over 8 bases. Germline CDR1 is SGHTA and CDR2 is FQGNSA. The V gene end was trimmed by 0 bases and the J gene end by 0 bases; junction bases not matched to a gene: 4. The CDR3 length is 18 residues. The CDR3 bases are TGTGCCAGCAGCTTAGCGGCGGGGGGCCGCTCTGGGGCCAACGTCCTGACTTTC. This translates into CASSLAAGGRSGANVLTF.

The V and J genes are TRBV28 and TRBJ1-2; D not certain. The V end was cut by 5 bases, the J end by 0 bases, with 4 bases between. CDR1 and CDR2 (germline): MDHEN, SYDVKM. CDR3 length: 12 residues. CDR3 in DNA: TGTGCCAGCAGTGTCACTAACTATGGCTACACCTTC. It encodes CASSVTNYGYTF.

This clone turned up a few times. The chain couples TRBV7-7 to TRBJ2-2, with TRBD1 matching over 9 bases. The V gene's germline CDR1 is SSHAT and CDR2 FNYEAQ (reference sequence). The CDR3 loop spans 15 amino acids. Losses at the gene ends were 0 bases for V and 7 bases for J; bases not matched to a gene: 3. The CDR3 DNA is TGTGCCAGCAGCTTAGCGGGGACAGGGAACGGGGAGCTGTTTTTT. Its translation: CASSLAGTGNGELFF.

This clone is medium-sized within its sample. The chain couples TRBV5-4 to TRBJ1-2; D unclear. CDR1 SGHNT and CDR2 YYREEE come from the germline V gene (reference sequence). This CDR3 is built from 13 residues. Trimming stripped 3 bases from V and 7 bases from J, with 13 bases between. CDR3 in amino acids: CASSSLLEGGYTF. The CDR3 DNA reads as TGTGCCAGCAGCTCACTTTTGGAGGGTGGCTACACCTTC.

V usage is TRBV5-1 and J usage is TRBJ2-2; 9 nucleotides line up with TRBD1. The germline V gene encodes CDR1 SGHRS and CDR2 YFSETQ. The ends lost 4 bases at V and 4 bases at J; junction bases unmatched: 5. The CDR3 runs to 15 residues. The CDR3 region is CASSEDRGFTGELFF. For the CDR3, the DNA is TGCGCCAGCAGCGAGGACAGGGGATTCACCGGGGAGCTGTTTTTT.

This clone was recorded once. The rearrangement links TRBV7-3 to TRBJ2-5; the match to TRBD2 covers 10 bases. Germline V CDR1 and CDR2: SGHTA, FQGTGA. Unmatched junction bases numbered 7, after V lost 3 bases and J lost 0 bases. The CDR3 loop spans 17 amino acids. The CDR3 coding sequence is TGTGCCAGCAGCTTCAGACTAGCGGGTGATTACCAAGAGACCCAGTACTTC. As protein: CASSFRLAGDYQETQYF.

The chain combines TRBV5-6 with TRBJ2-1; maybe TRBD2 (6 bases). The V gene's germline CDR1 is SGHDT and CDR2 YYEEEE. V was pared by 6 bases and J by 4 bases, with 11 bases between. CDR3 length: 13 residues. CDR3 region: CASTWDSYNEQFF. CDR3 nucleotides: TGTGCCAGCACCTGGGACTCTTACAATGAGCAGTTCTTC.

The chain employs TRBV21-1 and TRBJ1-5; the table assigns TRBD1, which was not confirmed against the DNA. TRBV21-1 is a documented pseudogene. CDR3 size: 14 residues. The CDR3 DNA follows: TGTGCCAGCAGCAATGGGCAGGCCGATCAGCCCCAGCATTTT. Protein product: CASSNGQADQPQHF.

This chain links TRBV7-3 with TRBJ1-1; the match to TRBD1 covers 8 bases. The ends lost 5 bases at V and 1 base at J; junction bases unmatched: 6. Germline CDR1 and CDR2: SGHTA and FQGTGA. The CDR3 length is 15 residues. This CDR3 reads CASSLKTGANTEAFF. For the CDR3, the DNA is TGTGCCAGCAGCCTAAAGACAGGGGCGAACACTGAAGCTTTCTTT.

The chain carries TRBV11-2 and TRBJ2-2; 11 nucleotides align to TRBD1. Germline trimming cut 5 bases from V and 5 bases from J; bases unmatched to any gene: 7. The CDR3 sequence is 16 residues long. Per germline, CDR1 SGHAT and CDR2 FQNNGV. The DNA for the CDR3 is TGTGCCAGCAGCACATCCGGGACAGGGGGAACCGGGGAGCTGTTTTTT. It codes for CASSTSGTGGTGELFF.

The genes are TRBV2 and TRBJ2-2, with 10 bases matching TRBD1. Germline V gene sequence: CDR1 SNHLY, CDR2 FYNNEI. The junction had 4 bases not matched to a gene; V was cut back by 4 bases and J by 5 bases. CDR3 length: 15 residues. CDR3 protein: CASSGGQGGTGELFF. CDR3 nucleotide sequence: TGTGCCAGCAGTGGTGGACAGGGGGGAACCGGGGAGCTGTTTTTT.